Sequencing of this TCR beta chain was carried out in a study of cytomegalovirus exposure and HLA in healthy donors. Findings and caveats of the study: Sequencing depth across donors, presence/absence analyses assumed, was roughly uniform. By HLA locus, TCR association rates varied in a later analysis, with DRB1 showing the most and HLA-C the fewest. It is likely that the observed cluster of highly shared sequence variants was a sequencing artifact. What a later analysis showed was that several of the most significant clusters appeared linked to common viral pathogens.

This CDR3 spans 16 amino acids. Germline loops: CDR1 WSHSY, CDR2 SAAADI. Trimming took off 3 bases at V and 3 bases at J, with 15 bases between the two ends. Concerning this clone: The antigen remains unidentified.

Both 60 Vbeta primers and 13 Jbeta primers went into the PCR. TCRdb keeps only in-frame clones here, not all; method: immunoSEQ multiplex PCR. The data show more than 130,000 clones, with 75% to 80% seen just once and under 4.5% held by the top ten. This clonotype originated in a man aged 18 to 35 in good health and CMV-seronegative. Material for sequencing was PBMCs. The genes are TRBV10-2 and TRBJ1-5; perhaps TRBD1 as D (5 bases). This CDR3 is CASSETQGLYNQPQHF. As DNA, the CDR3 is TGCGCCAGCAGTGAAACGCAGGGCCTTTACAATCAGCCCCAGCATTTT.